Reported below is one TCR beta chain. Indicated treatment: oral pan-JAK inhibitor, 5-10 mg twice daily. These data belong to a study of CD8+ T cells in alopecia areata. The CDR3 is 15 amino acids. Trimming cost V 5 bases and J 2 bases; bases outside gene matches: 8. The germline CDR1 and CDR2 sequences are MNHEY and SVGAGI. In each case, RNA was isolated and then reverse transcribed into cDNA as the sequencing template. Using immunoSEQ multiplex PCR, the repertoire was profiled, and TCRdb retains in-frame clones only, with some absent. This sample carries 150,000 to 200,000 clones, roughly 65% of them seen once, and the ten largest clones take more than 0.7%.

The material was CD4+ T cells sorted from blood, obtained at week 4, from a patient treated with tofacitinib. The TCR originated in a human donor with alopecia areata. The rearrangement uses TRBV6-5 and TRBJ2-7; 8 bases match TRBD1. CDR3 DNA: TGTGCCAGCAGTGCGAGTGGACAGGGAGCCTACGAGCAGTACTTC. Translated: CASSASGQGAYEQYF.